The 11 T cell receptor beta chains reported below all come from one sample, sequenced in a study of untreated major depressive disorder. General study results and limits: Compared with controls, depressed patients showed more TRBV05-01 (Vbeta 5.1) usage in CD4+ T cells.

Antigen specificity for these receptors is unknown. Libraries were prepared by immunoSEQ multiplex PCR; TCRdb keeps only in-frame clonotypes and omits some of them. The table lists some 13,000 clones, 90% to 95% of them singletons. The sample was CD4+ T cells from PBMCs. These receptors were taken from a woman aged 30 to 39 with major depressive disorder.

The rearrangement joins TRBV15 to TRBJ2-5; D is unresolved. The CDR3 has 16 residues. Germline-derived CDR1 and CDR2 are LNHNV and YYDKDF (reference sequence). The germline V and J ends were trimmed by 1 base and 4 bases, with 16 bases remaining between them. This chain's CDR3 is CATSRGGRSRRETQYF. CDR3 DNA sequence: TGTGCCACCAGCAGAGGCGGCAGGTCGCGGCGAGAGACCCAGTACTTC.

The J gene is TRBJ1-5, the V gene TRBV27, with D perhaps matching TRBD1 (5 bases). The CDR3 runs to 15 residues. V was pared by 3 bases and J by 11 bases, with 20 bases between. From germline, CDR1 is MNHEY and CDR2 SMNVEV (reference sequence). CDR3 protein: CASSFRGPKVSAQHF. The CDR3 region has the DNA TGTGCCAGCAGTTTCCGGGGCCCCAAGGTGTCAGCCCAGCATTTT.

This chain uses TRBV5-1 with TRBJ1-2, with D possibly being TRBD1 (6 bases). V was cut by 4 bases and J by 4 bases, with 11 bases left in between. CDR1 SGHRS and CDR2 YFSETQ come from the germline V gene. CDR3 size: 13 residues. Here the CDR3 DNA reads TGCGCCAGCAGCGCGGACAGCACCTATGGCTACACCTTC. Its translation is CASSADSTYGYTF.

The chain employs TRBV5-4 and TRBJ2-1; TRBD2 is a possible D gene (5 bases). This CDR3 contains 14 residues. V dropped 4 bases and J dropped 6 bases, with 14 bases sitting between them. From germline, CDR1 is SGHNT and CDR2 YYREEE (reference sequence). CDR3 protein: CASSVGSSLNEQFF. DNA of the CDR3: TGTGCCAGCAGCGTGGGGTCTAGCCTCAATGAGCAGTTCTTC.

This rearrangement joins TRBV6-5 to TRBJ2-1; D remains ambiguous. Deletions cut 0 bases from V and 7 bases from J, with 10 bases between. CDR3 length: 14 residues. CDR1 and CDR2 (germline): MNHEY, SVGAGI. The CDR3 here is CASSYSIELNEQFF. The DNA for the CDR3 is TGTGCCAGCAGTTACTCGATCGAGTTGAATGAGCAGTTCTTC.

The V gene is TRBV4-1, the J gene TRBJ1-2; D remains ambiguous. Trimming cost V 4 bases and J 8 bases, with 14 bases left between them. This CDR3 contains 13 residues. Germline lookup yields CDR1 MGHRA and CDR2 YSYEKL. The CDR3 sequence is CASSLSAWRGYTF. CDR3 nucleotides: TGCGCCAGCAGCCTATCGGCGTGGCGGGGCTACACCTTC.

About this clone itself: Other DNA sequences in this sample translate to the same CDR3. The chain couples TRBV30 to TRBJ2-3, with no clear D. The germline V and J ends were trimmed by 3 bases and 2 bases, with 3 bases remaining between them. Per the germline V gene, CDR1 is GTSNPN and CDR2 is SVGIG (reference sequence). The CDR3 consists of 11 residues. CDR3 bases: TGTGCCTGGAGCTACACAGATACGCAGTATTTT. It yields the protein CAWSYTDTQYF.

This clone is a singleton in its sample. The V gene is TRBV9, the J gene TRBJ2-3, with a tentative D call TRBD2 (5 bases). The CDR3 has 16 amino acids. Germline CDR1 and CDR2: SGDLS and YYNGEE. Trimming pared 0 bases from V and 2 bases from J, leaving 13 bases between. The CDR3 region has the DNA TGTGCCAGCAGCGTAGGAGCCAGCGGAGTCACAGATACGCAGTATTTT. Its protein is CASSVGASGVTDTQYF. Filled out from reference TRBV9 and TRBJ2-3, the complete variable domain reads DSGVTQTPKHLITATGQRVTLRCSPRSGDLSVYWYQQSLDQGLQFLIQYYNGEERAKGNILERFSAQQFPDLHSELNLSSLELGDSALYFCASSVGASGVTDTQYFGPGTRLTVL.

This clone was found once. J is TRBJ2-1 and V is TRBV7-2, with TRBD2 matching over 7 bases. V lost 5 bases and J lost 6; bases outside the gene matches: 4. CDR1 is SGHTA and CDR2 is FQGNSA in the germline V gene. CDR3 length: 13 amino acids. CDR3: CASSQRTSNEQFF. In nucleotides, the CDR3 is TGTGCCAGCAGCCAACGGACTAGCAATGAGCAGTTCTTC.

J is TRBJ2-7 and V is TRBV9; D is uncertain. The germline V and J ends were trimmed by 4 bases and 3 bases, with 14 bases remaining between them. This CDR3 has 14 amino acids. Germline assignment: CDR1 SGDLS and CDR2 YYNGEE. Here the CDR3 reads CASSINTGGYEQYF. The CDR3 bases are TGTGCCAGCAGCATAAACACGGGCGGCTACGAGCAGTACTTC.

The chain couples TRBV6-1 to TRBJ2-3, with a weak D call TRBD1 (5 bases). The CDR3 is 15 amino acids. Germline V gene lookup returns CDR1 MNHNS and CDR2 SASEGT. V was clipped by 2 bases and J by 2 bases, with 11 bases between them. CDR3 sequence reads: CASSEIDRVTDTQYF. In DNA, the CDR3 is TGTGCCAGCAGTGAAATCGACAGAGTCACAGATACGCAGTATTTT.